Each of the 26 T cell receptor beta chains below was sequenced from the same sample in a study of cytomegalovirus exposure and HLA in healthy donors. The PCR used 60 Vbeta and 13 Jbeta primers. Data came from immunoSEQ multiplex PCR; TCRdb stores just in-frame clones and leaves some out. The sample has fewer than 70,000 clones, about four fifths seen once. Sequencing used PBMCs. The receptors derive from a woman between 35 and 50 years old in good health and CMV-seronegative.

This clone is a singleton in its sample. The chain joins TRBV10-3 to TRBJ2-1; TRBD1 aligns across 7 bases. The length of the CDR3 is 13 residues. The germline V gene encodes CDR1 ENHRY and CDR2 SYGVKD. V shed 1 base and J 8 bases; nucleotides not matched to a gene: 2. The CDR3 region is CAISELRGHEQFF. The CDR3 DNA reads TGTGCCATCAGTGAGTTAAGGGGGCATGAGCAGTTCTTC.

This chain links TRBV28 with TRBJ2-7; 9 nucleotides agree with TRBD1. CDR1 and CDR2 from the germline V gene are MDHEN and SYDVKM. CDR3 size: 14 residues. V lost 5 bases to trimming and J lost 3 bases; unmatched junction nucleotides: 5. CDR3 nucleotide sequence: TGTGCCAGCAGTCCTCGGGACAGGGTCTACGAGCAGTACTTC. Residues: CASSPRDRVYEQYF. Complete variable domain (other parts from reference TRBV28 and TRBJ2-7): DVKVTQSSRYLVKRTGEKVFLECVQDMDHENMFWYRQDPGLGLRLIYFSYDVKMKEKGDIPEGYSVSREKKERFSLILESASTNQTSMYLCASSPRDRVYEQYFGPGTRLTVT.

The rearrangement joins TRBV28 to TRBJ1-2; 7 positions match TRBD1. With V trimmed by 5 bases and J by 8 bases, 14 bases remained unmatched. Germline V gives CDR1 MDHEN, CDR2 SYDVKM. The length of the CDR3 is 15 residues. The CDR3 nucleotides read TGTGCCAGCAGTCCCCAGGACAGGAGAACTATGGGCTACACCTTC. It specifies CASSPQDRRTMGYTF.

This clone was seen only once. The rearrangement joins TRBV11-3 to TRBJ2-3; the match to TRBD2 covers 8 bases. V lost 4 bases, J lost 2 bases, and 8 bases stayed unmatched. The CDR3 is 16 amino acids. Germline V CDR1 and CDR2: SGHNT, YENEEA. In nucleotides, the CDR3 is TGTGCCAGCAGCTCGCAAGCGGGAGCGACCACAGATACGCAGTATTTT. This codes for CASSSQAGATTDTQYF. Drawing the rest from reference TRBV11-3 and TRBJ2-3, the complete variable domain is EAGVVQSPRYKIIEKKQPVAFWCNPISGHNTLYWYLQNLGQGPELLIRYENEEAVDDSQLPKDRFSAERLKGVDSTLKIQPAELGDSAVYLCASSSQAGATTDTQYFGPGTRLTVL.

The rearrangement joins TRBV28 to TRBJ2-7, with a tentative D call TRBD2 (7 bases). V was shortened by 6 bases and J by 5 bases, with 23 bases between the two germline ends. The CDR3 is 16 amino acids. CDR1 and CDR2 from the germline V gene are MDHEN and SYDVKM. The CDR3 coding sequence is TGTGCCAGCAGCTCCCCAGCGGCGGGGGCGCGGGACGAGCAGTACTTC. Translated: CASSSPAAGARDEQYF. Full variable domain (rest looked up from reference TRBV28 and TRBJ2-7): DVKVTQSSRYLVKRTGEKVFLECVQDMDHENMFWYRQDPGLGLRLIYFSYDVKMKEKGDIPEGYSVSREKKERFSLILESASTNQTSMYLCASSSPAAGARDEQYFGPGTRLTVT.

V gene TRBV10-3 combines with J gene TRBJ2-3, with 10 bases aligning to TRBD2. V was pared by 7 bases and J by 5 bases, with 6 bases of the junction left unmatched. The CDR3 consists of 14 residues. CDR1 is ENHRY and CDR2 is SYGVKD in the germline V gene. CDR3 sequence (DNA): TGTGCCATCATGTCCACTAGCGGGGTAGATACGCAGTATTTT. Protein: CAIMSTSGVDTQYF.

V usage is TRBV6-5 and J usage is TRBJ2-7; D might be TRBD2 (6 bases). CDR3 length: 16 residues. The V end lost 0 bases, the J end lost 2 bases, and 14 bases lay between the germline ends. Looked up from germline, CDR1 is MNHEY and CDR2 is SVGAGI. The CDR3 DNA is TGTGCCAGCAGTTACTCGTCCGGGACTGGGGCCTACGAGCAGTACTTC. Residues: CASSYSSGTGAYEQYF.

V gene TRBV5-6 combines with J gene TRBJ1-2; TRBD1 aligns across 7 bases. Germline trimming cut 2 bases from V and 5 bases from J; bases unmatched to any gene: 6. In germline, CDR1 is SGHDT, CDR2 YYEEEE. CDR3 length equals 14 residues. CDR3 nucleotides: TGTGCCAGCAGCTTTCCAGGGGGAGGATATGGCTACACCTTC. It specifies CASSFPGGGYGYTF.

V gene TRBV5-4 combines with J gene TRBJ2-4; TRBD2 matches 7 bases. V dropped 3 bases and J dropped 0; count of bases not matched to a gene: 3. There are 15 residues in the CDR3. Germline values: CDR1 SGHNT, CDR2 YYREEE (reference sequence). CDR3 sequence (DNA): TGTGCCAGCAGCTCGAGCGGGGCAGCCAAAAACATTCAGTACTTC. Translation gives CASSSSGAAKNIQYF.

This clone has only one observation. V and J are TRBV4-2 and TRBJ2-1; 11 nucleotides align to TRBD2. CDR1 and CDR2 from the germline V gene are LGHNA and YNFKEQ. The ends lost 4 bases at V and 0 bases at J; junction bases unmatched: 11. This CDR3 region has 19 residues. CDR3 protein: CASSRLGLAGESSYNEQFF. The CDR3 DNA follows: TGTGCCAGCAGCCGATTAGGACTAGCGGGTGAGTCCTCCTACAATGAGCAGTTCTTC.

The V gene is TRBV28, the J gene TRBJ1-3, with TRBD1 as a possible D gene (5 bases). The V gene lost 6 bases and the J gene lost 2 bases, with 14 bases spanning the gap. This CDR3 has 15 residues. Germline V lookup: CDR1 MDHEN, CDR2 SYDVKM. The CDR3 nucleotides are TGTGCCAGCAGCCGAACAGGTTTGGCTGGAAACACCATATATTTT. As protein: CASSRTGLAGNTIYF. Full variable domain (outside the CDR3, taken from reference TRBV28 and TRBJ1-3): DVKVTQSSRYLVKRTGEKVFLECVQDMDHENMFWYRQDPGLGLRLIYFSYDVKMKEKGDIPEGYSVSREKKERFSLILESASTNQTSMYLCASSRTGLAGNTIYFGEGSWLTVV.

The CDR3 DNA reads TGTGCCAGCAGCTCCCAACAGGGGAACTACGAGCAGTACTTC. Its protein product is CASSSQQGNYEQYF. The chain employs TRBV7-2 and TRBJ2-7; 7 nucleotides align to TRBD1. The germline V gene encodes CDR1 SGHTA and CDR2 FQGNSA. This CDR3 is built from 14 residues. The V segment lost 4 bases and the J segment 3 bases; nucleotides outside the gene matches: 6.

CDR3 amino acids: CASSPRTSGIVPGELFF. CDR3 nucleotide sequence: TGTGCCAGCAGCCCTAGGACTAGCGGGATAGTCCCCGGGGAGCTGTTTTTT. The chain couples TRBV7-6 to TRBJ2-2, with 12 bases matching TRBD2. This CDR3 comprises 17 residues. Trimming took 5 bases from V and 6 from J; bases not matched to a gene: 10. CDR1 and CDR2 (germline): SGHVS, FNYEAQ.

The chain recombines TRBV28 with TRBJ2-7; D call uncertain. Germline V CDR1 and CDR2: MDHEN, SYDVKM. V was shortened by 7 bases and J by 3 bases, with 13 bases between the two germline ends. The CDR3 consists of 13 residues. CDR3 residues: CASTPRSGYEQYF. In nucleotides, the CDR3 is TGTGCCAGCACCCCGCGCTCGGGCTACGAGCAGTACTTC.

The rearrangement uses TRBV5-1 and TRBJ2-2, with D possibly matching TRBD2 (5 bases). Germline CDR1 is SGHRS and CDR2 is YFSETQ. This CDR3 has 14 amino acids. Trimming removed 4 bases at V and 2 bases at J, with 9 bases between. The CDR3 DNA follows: TGCGCCAGCAGCCCGGGAAAAAACACCGGGGAGCTGTTTTTT. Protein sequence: CASSPGKNTGELFF.

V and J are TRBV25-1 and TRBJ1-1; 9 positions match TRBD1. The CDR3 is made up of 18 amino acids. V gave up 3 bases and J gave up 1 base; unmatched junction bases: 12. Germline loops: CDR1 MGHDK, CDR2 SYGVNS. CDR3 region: CASSDWDRADGANTEAFF. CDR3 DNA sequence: TGTGCCAGCAGTGATTGGGACAGGGCCGACGGGGCGAACACTGAAGCTTTCTTT.

CDR3 sequence (DNA): TGCAGCGTTGAACTCCGGGACAGGGGGCCCGAGCAGTACTTC. Translation gives CSVELRDRGPEQYF. The V call is TRBV29-1, the J call TRBJ2-7; 12 nucleotides align to TRBD1. There are 14 residues in the CDR3. With 2 bases clipped from V and 6 bases from J, the junction kept 5 bases outside the gene matches. Germline lookup yields CDR1 SQVTM and CDR2 ANQGSEA.

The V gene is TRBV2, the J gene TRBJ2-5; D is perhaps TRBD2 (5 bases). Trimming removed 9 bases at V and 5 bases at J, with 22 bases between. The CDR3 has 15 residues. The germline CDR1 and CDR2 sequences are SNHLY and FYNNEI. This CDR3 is CASSLGRDWRETQYF. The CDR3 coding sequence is TGTGCCAGTTCATTAGGACGGGATTGGAGGGAGACCCAGTACTTC. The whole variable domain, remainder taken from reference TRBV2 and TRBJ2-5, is EPEVTQTPSHQVTQMGQEVILRCVPISNHLYFYWYRQILGQKVEFLVSFYNNEISEKSEIFDDQFSVERPDGSNFTLKIRSTKLEDSAMYFCASSLGRDWRETQYFGPGTRLLVL.

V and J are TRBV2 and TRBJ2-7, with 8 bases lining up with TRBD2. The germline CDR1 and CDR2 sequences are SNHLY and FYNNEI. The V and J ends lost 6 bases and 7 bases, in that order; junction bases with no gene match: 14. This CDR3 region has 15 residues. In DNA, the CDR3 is TGTGCCAGCAGGCCAGAACGGACTGGCGGGGGGGAGCAGTACTTC. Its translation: CASRPERTGGGEQYF.

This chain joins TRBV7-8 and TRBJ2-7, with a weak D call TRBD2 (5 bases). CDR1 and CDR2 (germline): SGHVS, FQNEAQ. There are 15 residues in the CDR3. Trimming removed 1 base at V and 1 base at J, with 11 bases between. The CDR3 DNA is TGTGCCAGCAGCTTAGGCCATAGGAGGTCCTACGAGCAGTACTTC. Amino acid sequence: CASSLGHRRSYEQYF. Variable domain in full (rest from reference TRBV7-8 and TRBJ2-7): GAGVSQSPRYKVAKRGQDVALRCDPISGHVSLFWYQQALGQGPEFLTYFQNEAQLDKSGLPSDRFFAERPEGSVSTLKIQRTQQEDSAVYLCASSLGHRRSYEQYFGPGTRLTVT.

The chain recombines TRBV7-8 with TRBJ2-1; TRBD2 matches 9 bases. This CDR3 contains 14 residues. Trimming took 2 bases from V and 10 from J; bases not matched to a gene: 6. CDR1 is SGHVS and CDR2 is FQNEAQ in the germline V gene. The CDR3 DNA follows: TGTGCCAGCAGCTTAACACTAGCGGGCGCAGAGCAGTTCTTC. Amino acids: CASSLTLAGAEQFF.

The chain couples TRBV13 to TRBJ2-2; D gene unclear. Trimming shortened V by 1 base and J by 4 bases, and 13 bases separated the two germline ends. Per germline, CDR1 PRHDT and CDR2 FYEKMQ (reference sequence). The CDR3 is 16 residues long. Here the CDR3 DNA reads TGTGCCAGCAGCTTAGCTGACTTCTCTACCACCGGGGAGCTGTTTTTT. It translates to CASSLADFSTTGELFF.

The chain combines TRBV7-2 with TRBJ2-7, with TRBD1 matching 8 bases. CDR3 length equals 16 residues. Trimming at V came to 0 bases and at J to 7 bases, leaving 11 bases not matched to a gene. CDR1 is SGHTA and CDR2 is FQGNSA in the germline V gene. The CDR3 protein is CASSLAGQGTAEEQYF. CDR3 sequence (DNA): TGTGCCAGCAGCTTAGCCGGACAGGGCACCGCGGAAGAGCAGTACTTC.

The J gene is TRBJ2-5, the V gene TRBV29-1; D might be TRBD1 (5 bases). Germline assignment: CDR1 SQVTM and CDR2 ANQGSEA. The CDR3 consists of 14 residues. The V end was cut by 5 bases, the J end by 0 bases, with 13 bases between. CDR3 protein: CSVYASQDQETQYF. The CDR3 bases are TGCAGCGTTTACGCCTCACAGGACCAAGAGACCCAGTACTTC. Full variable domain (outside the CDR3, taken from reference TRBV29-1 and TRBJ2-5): SAVISQKPSRDICQRGTSLTIQCQVDSQVTMMFWYRQQPGQSLTLIATANQGSEATYESGFVIDKFPISRPNLTFSTLTVSNMSPEDSSIYLCSVYASQDQETQYFGPGTRLLVL.

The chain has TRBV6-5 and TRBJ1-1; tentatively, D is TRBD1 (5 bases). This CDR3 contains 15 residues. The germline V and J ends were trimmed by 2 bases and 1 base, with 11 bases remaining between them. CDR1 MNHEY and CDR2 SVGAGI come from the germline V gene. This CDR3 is CASSYRGRRNTEAFF. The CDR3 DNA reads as TGTGCCAGCAGTTACAGGGGCCGACGGAACACTGAAGCTTTCTTT.

CDR3 nucleotide sequence: TGTGCCAGCCGCCCTGGGGCCATCCAAGCTGTTGAGCAGTTCTTC. Translated: CASRPGAIQAVEQFF. The rearrangement joins TRBV19 to TRBJ2-1; D perhaps matches TRBD1 (5 bases). With 9 bases removed from V and 9 bases from J, the gap between germline ends came to 24 bases. This CDR3 is 15 amino acids long. Germline V gene data show CDR1 as LNHDA and CDR2 as SQIVND (reference sequence).